These 27 T cell receptor beta chains were sequenced from one sample in a study of blood T cell repertoires in COVID-19 (dated by TCRdb to 2020 to 2022). Libraries were constructed by the immunoSEQ multiplex PCR assay. In TCRdb, the immuneACCESS table is reduced to in-frame sequences with V and J assigned. These tables do not hold every clone; where another copy was compared, an unresolved V gene accounts for under half, and the others remain unexplained. Here the sample has 250,000 to 300,000 clones; approximately 91% occur a single time. 2% to 2.5% of the sample comes from the top ten. Source material: PBMCs or T cells enriched from blood (not recorded which). These receptors all come from a middle-aged woman with acute COVID-19.

The V call is TRBV6-6, the J call TRBJ1-5; TRBD1 matches 7 bases. The CDR3 runs 17 residues. Germline CDR1 is MNHNY and CDR2 is SVGAGI (reference sequence). Trimming removed 5 bases from V and 2 bases from J; junction bases left unmatched: 12. CDR3 residues: CASSPLQQGSGNQPQHF. CDR3 coding DNA: TGTGCCAGCAGTCCCCTCCAACAGGGGAGTGGCAATCAGCCCCAGCATTTT.

Worth noting for this clone: At the DNA level, this CDR3 is encoded by other sequences in the same sample as well. The chain joins TRBV7-9 to TRBJ1-5, with D uncertain. V lost 1 base and J 4 bases, leaving 8 bases between the germline ends. The CDR3 has 14 amino acids. Germline assignment: CDR1 SEHNR and CDR2 FQNEAQ (reference sequence). The CDR3 is CASSLGAGNQPQHF. Here the CDR3 DNA reads TGTGCCAGCAGCTTAGGAGCCGGGAATCAGCCCCAGCATTTT.

The chain couples TRBV28 to TRBJ2-1; 8 bases are shared with TRBD2. The length of the CDR3 is 15 residues. Trimming took 6 bases from V and 1 from J; bases not matched to a gene: 5. Germline values: CDR1 MDHEN, CDR2 SYDVKM. CDR3 nucleotide sequence: TGTGCCAGCAGCTCAAGCGGGGGATCCTACAATGAGCAGTTCTTC. Amino acid sequence: CASSSSGGSYNEQFF.

V usage is TRBV6-5 and J usage is TRBJ1-2; tentative D call: TRBD1 (6 bases). CDR3 length equals 14 residues. The germline V gene has CDR1 MNHEY and CDR2 SVGAGI. V was cut by 8 bases and J by 7 bases, with 20 bases left in between. The CDR3 DNA reads TGTGCCAGCTGGGGGGGGCCCCCGACGGGTGGCTACACCTTC. Its translation is CASWGGPPTGGYTF.

The gene calls are TRBV6-5 and TRBJ2-5; 10 bases are shared with TRBD1. V shed 11 bases and J 2 bases; nucleotides not matched to a gene: 8. Germline CDR1 is MNHEY and CDR2 is SVGAGI. This CDR3 is built from 14 residues. CDR3 sequence reads: CAVSADRGQETQYF. The CDR3, as DNA: TGTGCCGTTTCGGCGGACAGGGGGCAAGAGACCCAGTACTTC.

The rearrangement uses TRBV4-1 and TRBJ2-7, with D maybe TRBD1 (6 bases). The CDR3 loop spans 15 amino acids. V was trimmed by 1 base and J by 3 bases, leaving 13 bases between them. Germline V gives CDR1 MGHRA, CDR2 YSYEKL. The CDR3 sequence: CASSQVRDTNYEQYF. The CDR3 DNA reads as TGCGCCAGCAGCCAAGTTCGGGACACAAACTACGAGCAGTACTTC.

V gene TRBV6-4 combines with J gene TRBJ1-1, with D tentatively TRBD1 (5 bases). Germline V gives CDR1 MRHNA, CDR2 SNTAGT. CDR3 length: 16 residues. V lost 3 bases to trimming and J lost 8 bases, with 22 bases between them. CDR3 sequence: CASSEPLFPRASEAFF. The CDR3 DNA is TGTGCCAGCAGTGAGCCTCTTTTTCCCAGGGCGTCGGAAGCTTTCTTT.

V is TRBV12-5 and J is TRBJ1-5, with D perhaps TRBD1 (5 bases). Trimming removed 4 bases at V and 0 bases at J, with 19 bases between. Germline CDR1 and CDR2: LGHNT and FRNRAP. The CDR3 contains 18 residues. The CDR3 loop reads CASGWVLTGAYSNQPQHF. The CDR3 nucleotides read TGTGCTAGTGGTTGGGTACTTACAGGAGCTTATAGCAATCAGCCCCAGCATTTT.

The genes are TRBV1 and TRBJ1-4. TRBV1 is designated a pseudogene. CDR3 length equals 15 residues. The CDR3 is CTSSQLDAAYEKLFF. DNA of the CDR3: TGCACCAGCAGCCAACTGGATGCGGCGTATGAAAAACTGTTTTTT.

The gene calls are TRBV6-1 and TRBJ1-1; tentative D call: TRBD1 (5 bases). The V end lost 3 bases, the J end lost 5 bases, and 13 bases lay between the germline ends. In germline, CDR1 is MNHNS, CDR2 SASEGT. There are 14 residues in the CDR3. The CDR3 protein is CASSEERRGTEAFF. The CDR3 nucleotides read TGTGCCAGCAGTGAGGAACGGCGGGGGACTGAAGCTTTCTTT.

The rearrangement uses TRBV18 and TRBJ1-2, with D tentatively TRBD1 (6 bases). The CDR3 length is 17 residues. The germline gives CDR1 KGHSH, CDR2 LQKENI. The V and J ends lost 2 bases and 1 base respectively, with 17 bases between them. For the CDR3, the DNA is TGTGCCAGCTCACCAGAGGCCCAGGGGAGGGGTAACTATGGCTACACCTTC. Protein: CASSPEAQGRGNYGYTF.

The chain uses TRBV30 and TRBJ2-2, with TRBD1 as a possible D gene (6 bases). Trimming left V 4 bases short and J 5 bases short, with 17 bases between. This CDR3 has 15 amino acids. CDR1 and CDR2 from the germline V gene are GTSNPN and SVGIG (reference sequence). CDR3 sequence (DNA): TGTGCCTGGATCTCGAGGAAGGGGGTAACCGGGGAGCTGTTTTTT. Translated: CAWISRKGVTGELFF.

The V and J genes are TRBV4-3 and TRBJ2-1, with D uncertain. The germline V gene has CDR1 LGHNA and CDR2 YSLEER. This CDR3 has 13 amino acids. Between the trimmed V and J ends, which lost 0 bases and 10 bases, there was a span of 10 bases. CDR3 coding DNA: TGCGCCAGCAGCCAAGACCGGTCCCGAGAGCAGTTCTTC. It encodes CASSQDRSREQFF.

This clone was found once. The chain is built from TRBV7-2 and TRBJ2-2; D may be TRBD2 (6 bases). Germline CDR1 reads SGHTA; CDR2 reads FQGNSA. Trimming pared 8 bases from V and 2 bases from J, leaving 15 bases between. The CDR3 extends over 15 amino acids. The CDR3 DNA follows: TGTGCCAGCCGAAACCGGGACTCAAACACCGGGGAGCTGTTTTTT. Its translation: CASRNRDSNTGELFF. Full variable domain (outside the CDR3, taken from reference TRBV7-2 and TRBJ2-2): GAGVSQSPSNKVTEKGKDVELRCDPISGHTALYWYRQSLGQGLEFLIYFQGNSAPDKSGLPSDRFSAERTGGSVSTLTIQRTQQEDSAVYLCASRNRDSNTGELFFGEGSRLTVL.

The chain has TRBV2 and TRBJ2-3, with D tentatively TRBD1 (6 bases). The CDR3 is made up of 16 amino acids. The V gene lost 7 bases and the J gene lost 4 bases, with 21 bases spanning the gap. CDR1 is SNHLY, CDR2 FYNNEI, per germline. The chain's CDR3 is CASNPRGSQGSDTQYF. In nucleotides, the CDR3 is TGTGCCAGCAACCCAAGGGGCAGTCAGGGGTCAGATACGCAGTATTTT.

This chain uses TRBV2 with TRBJ2-3; 10 bases align to TRBD2. Germline V gene sequence: CDR1 SNHLY, CDR2 FYNNEI. The CDR3 has 15 residues. With V trimmed by 2 bases and J by 3 bases, 2 bases remained unmatched. CDR3: CASSELAGETDTQYF. The CDR3 region has the DNA TGTGCCAGCAGTGAACTAGCGGGGGAAACAGATACGCAGTATTTT.

The chain is built from TRBV15 and TRBJ1-3; 7 bases are shared with TRBD1. Germline CDR1 is LNHNV and CDR2 is YYDKDF (reference sequence). This CDR3 comprises 15 residues. V dropped 3 bases and J dropped 3; count of bases not matched to a gene: 5. CDR3 coding DNA: TGTGCCACCAGCAGGACAGGGCTTTTTGGAAACACCATATATTTT. It specifies CATSRTGLFGNTIYF.

This chain uses TRBV19 with TRBJ2-1, with 9 positions matching TRBD2. Germline CDR1 is LNHDA and CDR2 is SQIVND (reference sequence). The junction had 8 bases not matched to a gene; V was cut back by 5 bases and J by 3 bases. The CDR3 covers 16 residues. The CDR3 DNA reads TGTGCCAGTAGTTCTACCGGGACTAGCTTCTACAATGAGCAGTTCTTC. As protein: CASSSTGTSFYNEQFF.

The rearrangement joins TRBV24-1 to TRBJ2-1, with 7 nucleotides matching TRBD1. Germline CDR1 and CDR2: KGHDR and SFDVKD. The CDR3 runs to 15 residues. Trimming took 3 bases from V and 2 from J; bases not matched to a gene: 3. This CDR3 reads CATSDRQGTYNEQFF. DNA for the CDR3: TGTGCCACCAGTGATCGACAGGGTACCTACAATGAGCAGTTCTTC.

The V and J genes are TRBV29-1 and TRBJ1-2, with TRBD1 matching 10 bases. CDR3 length: 13 amino acids. J gave up 7 bases and V 5 bases, and 7 bases lay outside the gene matches. Germline V gives CDR1 SQVTM, CDR2 ANQGSEA. The CDR3 loop reads CSVLRQGAGGYTF. The CDR3 DNA sequence: TGCAGCGTTTTACGACAGGGGGCCGGTGGCTACACCTTC.

The rearrangement joins TRBV3-1 (or the pseudogene TRBV3-2) to TRBJ1-6; no firm D call. V was trimmed by 4 bases and J by 7 bases, leaving 14 bases between them. The germline CDR1 and CDR2 sequences are LGHDT and YNNKEL (reference sequence). The CDR3 runs to 15 residues. The CDR3 region has the DNA TGTGCCAGCAGCCTCCGGGAGGTGGAGAATTCACCCCTCCACTTT. Translation: CASSLREVENSPLHF.

The chain uses TRBV6-2 or TRBV6-3 and TRBJ1-2; D ambiguous. Trimming stripped 6 bases from V and 5 bases from J, with 10 bases between. Germline V lookup: CDR1 MNHEY, CDR2 SVGEGT. CDR3 length: 12 amino acids. CDR3 region: CASSRLRYGYTF. The CDR3 DNA reads as TGTGCCAGCAGCCGTCTTCGGTATGGCTACACCTTC.

This clone was counted between two and nine times. The J gene is TRBJ2-1, the V gene TRBV28; 7 nucleotides line up with TRBD1. The CDR3 is 15 amino acids. Germline lookup yields CDR1 MDHEN and CDR2 SYDVKM. Unmatched junction bases numbered 2, after V lost 0 bases and J lost 3 bases. CDR3 coding DNA: TGTGCCAGCAGTTTATGGAGGGACAGCTACAATGAGCAGTTCTTC. This sequence encodes CASSLWRDSYNEQFF. The variable domain in full, completed from reference TRBV28 and TRBJ2-1, reads DVKVTQSSRYLVKRTGEKVFLECVQDMDHENMFWYRQDPGLGLRLIYFSYDVKMKEKGDIPEGYSVSREKKERFSLILESASTNQTSMYLCASSLWRDSYNEQFFGPGTRLTVL.

This sequence joins TRBV2 and TRBJ1-3; D is unclear. The CDR3 extends over 15 amino acids. Per germline, CDR1 SNHLY and CDR2 FYNNEI. The V gene lost 1 base and the J gene lost 4 bases, with 11 bases spanning the gap. The CDR3 DNA sequence: TGTGCCAGCAGTGAAGTCGATCGGGGAGGAAACACCATATATTTT. Translated, it gives CASSEVDRGGNTIYF.

V gene TRBV11-2 combines with J gene TRBJ1-2, with 11 bases lining up with TRBD1. Unmatched junction bases numbered 8, after V lost 4 bases and J lost 7 bases. Germline V gives CDR1 SGHAT, CDR2 FQNNGV. The CDR3 has 15 amino acids. This CDR3 is CASSSAWTGGRGYTF. The CDR3 nucleotides read TGTGCCAGCAGCTCGGCTTGGACAGGGGGCCGTGGCTACACCTTC.

The CDR3 here is CASSEQGIEQYF. DNA for the CDR3: TGTGCCAGCAGTGAACAGGGAATCGAGCAGTACTTC. This chain links TRBV6-1 with TRBJ2-7; weak D call: TRBD1 (5 bases). Germline CDR1 MNHNS, CDR2 SASEGT. Trimming pared 2 bases from V and 6 bases from J, leaving 8 bases between. The CDR3 extends over 12 amino acids.

This clone appeared a single time. The chain joins TRBV19 to TRBJ1-5, with 8 bases matching TRBD1. Per the germline V gene, CDR1 is LNHDA and CDR2 is SQIVND (reference sequence). The CDR3 has 15 amino acids. The V gene end was trimmed by 5 bases and the J gene end by 5 bases; junction bases not matched to a gene: 8. The CDR3 loop is CASSSLTGAHQPQHF. The CDR3 DNA follows: TGTGCCAGTAGTTCTTTGACAGGGGCCCATCAGCCCCAGCATTTT. Looking up the rest from reference TRBV19 and TRBJ1-5 gives the full variable domain: DGGITQSPKYLFRKEGQNVTLSCEQNLNHDAMYWYRQDPGQGLRLIYYSQIVNDFQKGDIAEGYSVSREKKESFPLTVTSAQKNPTAFYLCASSSLTGAHQPQHFGDGTRLSIL.